These 12 T cell receptor beta chains came from one sample sequenced in a study of blood T cell repertoires in COVID-19. The data were produced by immunoSEQ multiplex PCR, yet TCRdb's version contains in-frame clones alone and is incomplete. The repertoire holds some 300,000 clones, with around 91% as singletons. The source material was PBMCs or T cells enriched from blood (not recorded which). Source of these receptors: a woman aged 40 to 50 who had recovered from COVID-19.

This clone showed up just once. The chain combines TRBV7-6 with TRBJ2-7, with TRBD1 as a possible D gene (8 bases). In germline, CDR1 is SGHVS, CDR2 FNYEAQ. CDR3 length equals 17 residues. Trimming took off 1 base at V and 3 bases at J, with 19 bases between the two ends. The CDR3: CASSLGGGDRLVYEQYF. CDR3 nucleotides: TGTGCCAGCAGCTTAGGAGGGGGGGACAGGTTAGTCTACGAGCAGTACTTC.

The chain's CDR3 is CATSRGGDMNTEAFF. CDR3 DNA: TGTGCCACCAGCAGGGGGGGGGACATGAACACTGAAGCTTTCTTT. The chain couples TRBV15 to TRBJ1-1, with a tentative D call TRBD1 (6 bases). The germline V gene encodes CDR1 LNHNV and CDR2 YYDKDF (reference sequence). The CDR3 spans 15 residues. The germline V and J ends were trimmed by 3 bases and 0 bases, with 11 bases remaining between them.

This rearrangement joins TRBV19 to TRBJ2-3; TRBD2 matches at 7 bases. CDR3 length equals 14 residues. Germline assignment: CDR1 LNHDA and CDR2 SQIVND (reference sequence). The CDR3 nucleotides are TGTACCCTCATTCGGGGAGGGGACACAGATACGCAGTATTTT. Its protein product is CTLIRGGDTDTQYF.

The rearrangement links TRBV11-2 to TRBJ2-7; 9 bases are a match to TRBD1. In germline, CDR1 is SGHAT, CDR2 FQNNGV. The CDR3 loop spans 15 amino acids. The junction had 8 bases not matched to a gene; V was cut back by 3 bases and J by 5 bases. CDR3 protein: CASSFLRGQGNEQYF. CDR3 sequence (DNA): TGTGCCAGCAGCTTCCTGCGGGGACAGGGAAACGAGCAGTACTTC.

The rearrangement uses TRBV11-1 and TRBJ2-7, with D possibly being TRBD2 (6 bases). Germline lookup yields CDR1 SGHAT and CDR2 FQDESV (reference sequence). The V and J ends lost 5 bases and 5 bases respectively, with 13 bases between them. CDR3 length equals 13 residues. The CDR3 loop is CASSLLGGDEQYF. The CDR3 DNA sequence: TGTGCCAGCAGCCTTCTAGGCGGGGACGAGCAGTACTTC.

This rearrangement joins TRBV5-1 to TRBJ2-7; TRBD1 is a possible D gene (5 bases). This CDR3 is built from 13 residues. Per the germline V gene, CDR1 is SGHRS and CDR2 is YFSETQ. Trimming removed 0 bases from V and 3 bases from J, with 7 bases in between. CDR3 region: CASSLVRGYEQYF. For the CDR3, the DNA is TGCGCCAGCAGCTTGGTTAGGGGCTACGAGCAGTACTTC.

The V call is TRBV27, the J call TRBJ2-7, with 9 bases that match TRBD1. CDR1 is MNHEY and CDR2 is SMNVEV in the germline V gene (reference sequence). The CDR3 length is 14 residues. The V gene end was trimmed by 7 bases and the J gene end by 6 bases; junction bases not matched to a gene: 10. Here the CDR3 reads CASTLGTGNREQYF. The DNA for the CDR3 is TGTGCCAGCACCCTGGGGACAGGGAATCGCGAGCAGTACTTC.

This clone was counted a single time. The chain is built from TRBV28 and TRBJ1-1, with 9 bases matching TRBD1. The V gene's germline CDR1 is MDHEN and CDR2 SYDVKM. The CDR3 spans 17 residues. V shed 2 bases, J shed 0 bases, and the junction held 7 bases outside the gene matches. The CDR3 DNA is TGTGCCAGCAGTTTACCCCGACAGGGGGTTATGAACACTGAAGCTTTCTTT. This encodes CASSLPRQGVMNTEAFF.

The chain recombines TRBV28 with TRBJ2-2; 9 bases align to TRBD1. Germline values: CDR1 MDHEN, CDR2 SYDVKM. With 1 base clipped from V and 3 bases from J, the junction kept 6 bases outside the gene matches. The CDR3 runs to 17 residues. CDR3 in DNA: TGTGCCAGCAGTTTATTTAACGGACAGGGGTACACCGGGGAGCTGTTTTTT. It is translated as CASSLFNGQGYTGELFF.

This rearrangement joins TRBV28 to TRBJ2-2; 7 nucleotides agree with TRBD1. Germline V gene lookup returns CDR1 MDHEN and CDR2 SYDVKM. This CDR3 region has 13 residues. The J segment lost 1 base and the V segment lost 10 bases, leaving 3 bases of the junction unmatched. The CDR3 loop is CATWTGNTGELFF. In nucleotides, the CDR3 is TGTGCCACCTGGACAGGGAACACCGGGGAGCTGTTTTTT.

Of note for this clone: As the CDR3 is not closed by the conserved phenylalanine or tryptophan, this likely results from a read error. Because the CDR3's place on the DNA is in doubt, the DNA is left out and the CDR3 is given as listed by TCRdb. The J gene is TRBJ2-7, the V gene TRBV21-1; whether TRBD2, the table's D call, matches the DNA was not checked. TRBV21-1 is marked as a pseudogene. The CDR3 is 8 residues long, ends included. CDR3 sequence: CASSFHSR.

The chain links TRBV6-6 to TRBJ2-7; 8 nucleotides match TRBD1. CDR3 length equals 16 residues. Per germline, CDR1 MNHNY and CDR2 SVGAGI (reference sequence). After removal of 0 bases from V and 3 bases from J, the junction contained 7 bases not matched to a gene. CDR3 region: CASSYSGQGASYEQYF. For the CDR3, the DNA is TGTGCCAGCAGTTACTCAGGGCAGGGGGCCAGCTACGAGCAGTACTTC.